The rows below give T cell receptor beta chains drawn from one sample of a study of blood T cell repertoires in COVID-19. The data were produced by immunoSEQ multiplex PCR, yet TCRdb's version contains in-frame clones alone and is incomplete. The sample holds roughly 400,000 clones; about 89% are singletons and the top ten take just over 0.85%. The sequencing sample was made of PBMCs or T cells enriched from blood (not recorded which). The receptors shown here come from a woman in her forties who had been exposed to COVID-19. Both conserved end residues are part of each CDR3. The D gene is left open where the match is weak. Expanded clones get a size class; other rows say once, few or many, or leave the size out.

j_call d_call clone_size v_call cdr3_aa cdr3_nt
TRBJ1-5 NA NA TRBV5-8 CASSLVRYNQPQHF TGTGCCAGCAGCTTGGTCCGGTACAATCAGCCCCAGCATTTT
TRBJ1-1 NA NA TRBV19 CASSITGLGEAFF TGTGCCAGTAGTATTACAGGGTTGGGAGAAGCTTTCTTT
TRBJ2-7 TRBD2 NA TRBV7-2 CASSPGPLGTRTHEQYF TGTGCCAGCAGCCCCGGACCGCTCGGGACTAGAACGCACGAGCAGTACTTC
TRBJ1-1 NA NA TRBV19 CATQVYTEAFF TGTGCCACGCAGGTGTACACTGAAGCTTTCTTT
TRBJ2-5 NA NA TRBV25-1 CASIGQSPPSETQYF TGTGCCAGCATTGGACAGTCCCCTCCCTCTGAGACCCAGTACTTC
TRBJ2-3 NA NA TRBV7-2 CASSLRRGSPDTQYF TGTGCCAGCAGCCTCCGACGGGGGTCCCCAGATACGCAGTATTTT
TRBJ1-4 NA NA TRBV7-9 CASSLRQATNEKLFF TGTGCCAGCAGCTTAAGACAGGCAACTAATGAAAAACTGTTTTTT
TRBJ2-5 NA NA TRBV5-1 CASSWLAHQETQYF TGCGCCAGCAGCTGGCTAGCTCACCAAGAGACCCAGTACTTC
TRBJ1-6 TRBD1 NA TRBV6-5 CASSYDRGLSPLHF TGTGCCAGCAGTTACGACAGGGGACTTTCACCCCTCCACTTT
TRBJ1-5 TRBD1 NA TRBV4-3 CASSRSTGGDQPQHF TGCGCCAGCAGCCGCAGTACAGGGGGGGATCAGCCCCAGCATTTT
TRBJ1-5 TRBD1 NA TRBV2 CASSDLDRVAQPQHF TGTGCCAGCAGTGATTTAGACAGGGTCGCTCAGCCCCAGCATTTT
TRBJ1-1 TRBD1 few TRBV3-1/TRBV3-2 CASSQMPEGTAHTEAFF TGTGCCAGCAGCCAGATGCCCGAGGGGACAGCCCACACTGAAGCTTTCTTT
TRBJ2-7 NA NA TRBV21-1 CASSNRNVDTGEGYEQYF TGTGCCAGCAGCAACCGGAACGTTGATACTGGGGAGGGCTACGAGCAGTACTTC
TRBJ2-5 NA NA TRBV15 CATSRDAKLRAQETQYF TGTGCCACCAGCAGAGATGCCAAACTCAGGGCCCAAGAGACCCAGTACTTC
TRBJ2-1 NA NA TRBV19 CASSMWSEYEQFF TGTGCCAGTAGTATGTGGTCCGAGTATGAGCAGTTCTTC
TRBJ1-2 NA few TRBV7-2 CASSLGPGRYGYTF TGTGCCAGCAGCTTAGGCCCGGGTCGCTATGGCTACACCTTC
TRBJ1-4 NA few TRBV25-1 CASSDDSRGPVGEKLFF TGTGCCAGCAGTGATGACTCGCGGGGGCCGGTTGGAGAAAAACTGTTTTTT
TRBJ2-3 NA NA TRBV5-8 CASSPSVDTQYF TGTGCCAGCAGCCCGTCGGTGGATACGCAGTATTTT
TRBJ1-5 TRBD1 NA TRBV19 CASAHPGTDQPQHF TGTGCCAGTGCCCATCCGGGGACAGATCAGCCCCAGCATTTT
TRBJ1-6 TRBD1 NA TRBV30 CAWRAKQGAKSSYNSPLHF TGTGCCTGGAGGGCGAAACAGGGGGCGAAGAGCTCCTATAATTCACCCCTCCACTTT
TRBJ1-4 NA NA TRBV27 CASSLSIVATNEKLFF TGTGCCAGCAGTTTGTCGATAGTCGCAACTAATGAAAAACTGTTTTTT
TRBJ2-1 TRBD1 NA TRBV9 CASSPGTGAPPRQFF TGTGCCAGCAGCCCCGGGACAGGGGCCCCCCCAAGGCAGTTCTTC
TRBJ1-2 TRBD1 NA TRBV19 CASSTGGNYGYTF TGTGCCAGTTCGACAGGGGGTAACTATGGCTACACCTTC
TRBJ1-4 NA NA TRBV19 CASSIRSRGAANEKLFF TGTGCCAGTAGTATAAGGAGCAGGGGCGCAGCTAATGAAAAACTGTTTTTT
TRBJ2-3 NA NA TRBV7-3 CASSLQGSFTDTQYF TGTGCCAGCAGCCTTCAGGGGAGCTTCACAGATACGCAGTATTTT
TRBJ2-1 NA NA TRBV5-1 CASSQTELYNEQFF TGCGCCAGCAGCCAGACAGAACTTTACAATGAGCAGTTCTTC
TRBJ1-2 TRBD1 NA TRBV30 CAWIQGAGGYTF TGTGCCTGGATACAGGGGGCAGGCGGCTACACCTTC
TRBJ2-5 TRBD1 NA TRBV5-1 CASSRTGTEETQYF TGCGCCAGCAGCCGGACAGGAACAGAAGAGACCCAGTACTTC
TRBJ2-7 NA NA TRBV10-2 CASIGGALNEQYF TGCGCCAGCATAGGGGGGGCGCTTAACGAGCAGTACTTC
TRBJ1-1 NA NA TRBV7-8 CASSRERGAGTEAFF TGTGCCAGCAGTAGGGAGCGGGGCGCGGGAACTGAAGCTTTCTTT
TRBJ1-2 NA NA TRBV27 CASSPRGGGYGYTF TGTGCCAGCAGCCCCCGGGGAGGGGGCTATGGCTACACCTTC
TRBJ1-2 NA once TRBV6-5 CASSPGQGNGGYTF TGTGCCAGCTCCCCCGGGCAGGGGAATGGCGGCTACACCTTC
TRBJ2-7 TRBD1 NA TRBV5-4 CASSLGTRDRRYEQYF TGTGCCAGCAGCTTGGGGACCCGGGACAGGCGGTACGAGCAGTACTTC
TRBJ2-1 NA NA TRBV13 CASSAGRNEQFF TGTGCCAGCAGCGCAGGCCGGAATGAGCAGTTCTTC
TRBJ1-1 NA once TRBV13 CASSSPGFTEAFF TGTGCCAGCAGCTCCCCAGGGTTCACTGAAGCTTTCTTT
TRBJ1-5 NA NA TRBV2 CASTGPENNQPQHF TGTGCCAGCACAGGGCCAGAGAATAATCAGCCCCAGCATTTT
TRBJ2-7 TRBD1 NA TRBV6-2/TRBV6-3 CASSYEAAQGVEQYF TGTGCCAGCAGTTACGAAGCGGCACAGGGGGTCGAGCAGTACTTC
TRBJ2-7 TRBD2 NA TRBV28 CASSISGGAYEQYF TGTGCCAGCAGTATTAGCGGGGGGGCCTACGAGCAGTACTTC
TRBJ2-1 TRBD2 NA TRBV2 CASRTRSGRFNNEQFF TGTGCCAGCAGGACCCGTAGCGGGAGGTTCAACAATGAGCAGTTCTTC
TRBJ1-6 NA NA TRBV30 CAWRGTGMNSPLHF TGTGCCTGGAGGGGAACAGGGATGAACTCACCCCTCCACTTT
TRBJ1-2 NA NA TRBV2 CATTGGGANYGYTF TGTGCCACCACGGGCGGGGGAGCTAACTATGGCTACACCTTC
TRBJ1-4 TRBD1 NA TRBV18 CASSLSTGRNEKLFF TGTGCCAGCTCACTTTCGACAGGGAGGAATGAAAAACTGTTTTTT
TRBJ2-7 NA NA TRBV24-1 CATSEGGGDYEQYF TGTGCCACCAGTGAGGGAGGGGGGGATTACGAGCAGTACTTC
TRBJ2-7 TRBD2 NA TRBV5-4 CASSLKGTSLQQYF TGTGCCAGCAGCTTGAAGGGGACTAGCCTACAGCAGTACTTC
TRBJ1-6 TRBD1 NA TRBV7-8 CASSPGTGVGSPLHF TGTGCCAGCAGCCCCGGGACAGGGGTCGGTTCACCCCTCCACTTT
TRBJ2-3 TRBD1 NA TRBV5-6 CASSLQGTDTQYF TGTGCCAGCAGCTTACAGGGGACAGATACGCAGTATTTT
TRBJ1-1 NA NA TRBV7-2 CASSFPGHTEAFF TGTGCCAGCAGCTTTCCAGGTCACACTGAAGCTTTCTTT